The 21 T cell receptor beta chains presented below share a single source sample, sequenced in a study of a mutant IDH1 vaccine in newly diagnosed glioma. Profiled with immunoSEQ multiplex PCR; TCRdb holds only in-frame clones, not every one. The sample holds fewer than 45,000 clones; about 78% are singletons and the top ten take less than 9.5%. The time point denotes: baseline, week 1 (first vaccination visit). Treatment: pre-vaccination baseline after standard-of-care therapy. Sequencing used PBMCs, obtained from a glioma patient treated with radiotherapy, temozolomide or both. The source of these receptors is a middle-aged man with glioma. Some clones in this sample may be carry-over from other donors' samples.

The V gene is TRBV5-4, the J gene TRBJ2-5; TRBD1 might be the D (6 bases). The CDR3 loop spans 13 amino acids. The ends were cut back, 0 bases at V and 5 bases at J, with 8 bases in the middle. Germline CDR1 is SGHNT and CDR2 is YYREEE (reference sequence). The CDR3 region has the DNA TGTGCCAGCAGCTTGGAGAGGGGGGAGACCCAGTACTTC. It is translated as CASSLERGETQYF.

This clone was seen a handful of times. The chain has TRBV19 and TRBJ1-1; D is undetermined. The ends were cut back, 5 bases at V and 0 bases at J, with 10 bases in the middle. The germline V gene has CDR1 LNHDA and CDR2 SQIVND (reference sequence). The CDR3 runs 14 residues. The CDR3: CASSSNLMNTEAFF. DNA of the CDR3: TGTGCCAGTAGTTCGAACCTCATGAACACTGAAGCTTTCTTT.

This sequence joins TRBV29-1 and TRBJ1-1; D remains unclear. Germline CDR1 is SQVTM and CDR2 is ANQGSEA. V was trimmed by 5 bases and J by 3 bases, leaving 19 bases between them. CDR3 length equals 15 residues. The CDR3: CSVTARAFEDTEAFF. The CDR3, as DNA: TGCAGCGTTACAGCGAGGGCTTTTGAAGACACTGAAGCTTTCTTT.

The genes are TRBV5-1 and TRBJ2-3; D remains ambiguous. This CDR3 contains 16 residues. V lost 0 bases and J lost 0, with 11 bases in between. Germline V gene data show CDR1 as SGHRS and CDR2 as YFSETQ. CDR3 nucleotide sequence: TGCGCCAGCAGCTTGGATGGCAGTATCAGCACAGATACGCAGTATTTT. The encoded protein is CASSLDGSISTDTQYF.

J is TRBJ1-6 and V is TRBV7-2; D is undetermined. The germline gives CDR1 SGHTA, CDR2 FQGNSA. V was clipped by 1 base and J by 7 bases, with 11 bases between them. The CDR3 has 15 residues. In DNA form, the CDR3 reads TGTGCCAGCAGCTTAGAGGGTATCAAGAATTCACCCCTCCACTTT. This gives the protein CASSLEGIKNSPLHF.

The rearrangement links TRBV19 to TRBJ1-5; D ambiguous. Trimming removed 6 bases at V and 2 bases at J, with 8 bases between. CDR1 and CDR2 (germline): LNHDA, SQIVND (reference sequence). This CDR3 is built from 13 residues. The CDR3 protein is CASRNIGNQPQHF. The CDR3 nucleotides are TGTGCCAGTAGGAATATTGGCAATCAGCCCCAGCATTTT.

The chain joins TRBV10-3 to TRBJ2-2; perhaps TRBD1 as D (6 bases). CDR3 length equals 13 residues. V lost 3 bases and J 6 bases, leaving 8 bases between the germline ends. Germline CDR1 and CDR2: ENHRY and SYGVKD. The chain's CDR3 is CAISEAGAGELFF. DNA for the CDR3: TGTGCCATCAGTGAAGCAGGGGCCGGGGAGCTGTTTTTT.

This chain links TRBV5-1 with TRBJ2-2; possible D gene TRBD2, 5 bases. The CDR3 contains 16 residues. The ends were cut back, 4 bases at V and 8 bases at J, with 21 bases in the middle. CDR1 is SGHRS, CDR2 YFSETQ, per germline. The CDR3 nucleotides read TGCGCCAGCAGCCCAGCGGACGTTCTCTCAGCGGGGGAGCTGTTTTTT. It yields the protein CASSPADVLSAGELFF.

This clone was observed a single time. The genes are TRBV5-6 and TRBJ1-4; D not resolved. CDR3 length equals 16 residues. Germline V gene sequence: CDR1 SGHDT, CDR2 YYEEEE. Trimming shortened V by 1 base and J by 5 bases, and 15 bases separated the two germline ends. CDR3 sequence: CASSLSGSYGNEKLFF. As DNA, the CDR3 is TGTGCCAGCAGCTTGTCGGGGTCATATGGAAATGAAAAACTGTTTTTT.

The gene calls are TRBV19 and TRBJ2-3; 9 positions agree with TRBD1. The CDR3 totals 18 residues. The V segment lost 5 bases and the J segment 2 bases; nucleotides outside the gene matches: 14. Germline values: CDR1 LNHDA, CDR2 SQIVND (reference sequence). This chain's CDR3 is CASSLTMGQGWDTDTQYF. The CDR3 DNA reads TGTGCCAGTAGTTTAACTATGGGACAGGGATGGGACACAGATACGCAGTATTTT.

The J gene is TRBJ1-6, the V gene TRBV30; D is perhaps TRBD1 (5 bases). Trimming left V 3 bases short and J 9 bases short, with 12 bases between. There are 13 residues in the CDR3. Per the germline V gene, CDR1 is GTSNPN and CDR2 is SVGIG (reference sequence). DNA for the CDR3: TGTGCCTGGAGATCACCCGGGGGTTCACCCCTCCACTTT. It codes for CAWRSPGGSPLHF.

The chain uses TRBV5-1 and TRBJ2-5, with 7 bases identical to TRBD2. Germline V lookup: CDR1 SGHRS, CDR2 YFSETQ. This CDR3 has 16 amino acids. Trimming at V came to 0 bases and at J to 0 bases, leaving 5 bases not matched to a gene. The CDR3 is CASSLGLALYQETQYF. As DNA, the CDR3 is TGCGCCAGCAGCTTGGGACTAGCTCTGTACCAAGAGACCCAGTACTTC.

This chain connects TRBV29-1 to TRBJ2-7; D ambiguous. The CDR3 runs 13 residues. The V gene lost 6 bases and the J gene lost 0 bases, with 12 bases spanning the gap. Germline-derived CDR1 and CDR2 are SQVTM and ANQGSEA. For the CDR3, the DNA is TGCAGCGTCGAGACTCCCAGCTCCTACGAGCAGTACTTC. Protein sequence: CSVETPSSYEQYF.

The J gene is TRBJ2-7, the V gene TRBV10-1; either TRBD1 or TRBD2 may supply D (6 bases each). V gave up 2 bases and J gave up 5 bases, with 19 bases separating them. Germline V gene data show CDR1 as WNHNN and CDR2 as SYGVQD (reference sequence). The CDR3 totals 16 residues. DNA of the CDR3: TGCGCCAGCAGTGAGATCGATGGGGGGCTGTCGAACGAGCAGTACTTC. Translation: CASSEIDGGLSNEQYF.

V and J are TRBV18 and TRBJ2-3; D gene uncertain. CDR1 and CDR2 (germline): KGHSH, LQKENI. The CDR3 sequence is 13 residues long. The V and J ends lost 3 bases and 1 base respectively, with 5 bases between them. In nucleotides, the CDR3 is TGTGCCAGCTCACCCTGGGGCACAGATACGCAGTATTTT. Protein: CASSPWGTDTQYF. The complete variable domain, with remaining parts taken from reference TRBV18 and TRBJ2-3, reads NAGVMQNPRHLVRRRGQEARLRCSPMKGHSHVYWYRQLPEEGLKFMVYLQKENIIDESGMPKERFSAEFPKEGPSILRIQQVVRGDSAAYFCASSPWGTDTQYFGPGTRLTVL.

This clone has just a few counts. The chain combines TRBV5-1 with TRBJ1-4; the D is unclear. CDR3 length: 11 amino acids. Trimming cost V 9 bases and J 4 bases, with 7 bases left between them. In germline, CDR1 is SGHRS, CDR2 YFSETQ. CDR3 region: CATRFNEKLFF. The DNA of the CDR3 is TGCGCCACCAGGTTTAATGAAAAACTGTTTTTT.

The rearrangement uses TRBV6-5 and TRBJ1-2; 7 bases line up with TRBD1. The CDR3 covers 15 residues. The V segment lost 0 bases and the J segment 7 bases; nucleotides outside the gene matches: 8. Germline CDR1 MNHEY, CDR2 SVGAGI. CDR3 loop: CASSYSRLTGIGYTF. The CDR3 DNA follows: TGTGCCAGCAGTTACTCGCGCCTGACAGGGATTGGCTACACCTTC.

The CDR3 coding sequence is TGTGCCAGCAGCTTGGTTCCAAGAGAGAATTCACCCCTCCACTTT. Its translation is CASSLVPRENSPLHF. The chain couples TRBV5-5 to TRBJ1-6; no clear D. Germline CDR1 reads SGHKS; CDR2 reads YYEKEE (reference sequence). The CDR3 totals 15 residues. Trimming left V 0 bases short and J 7 bases short, with 11 bases between. The entire variable domain, with the rest obtained from reference TRBV5-5 and TRBJ1-6, is as follows: DAGVTQSPTHLIKTRGQQVTLRCSPISGHKSVSWYQQVLGQGPQFIFQYYEKEERGRGNFPDRFSARQFPNYSSELNVNALLLGDSALYLCASSLVPRENSPLHFGNGTRLTVT.

This clone came up once. Here the CDR3 reads CASSQEVDNYEQYF. CDR3 sequence (DNA): TGTGCCAGCAGCCAAGAGGTAGATAACTACGAGCAGTACTTC. The chain links TRBV14 to TRBJ2-7; D is uncertain. CDR3 length: 14 residues. Trimming pared 0 bases from V and 3 bases from J, leaving 9 bases between. The germline gives CDR1 SGHDN, CDR2 FVKESK.

In the case of this clone: This CDR3 is also generated by other DNA sequences in the sample. The chain couples TRBV5-1 to TRBJ2-5, with 16 bases fitting TRBD2. This CDR3 has 16 amino acids. V lost 4 bases and J lost 5; bases outside the gene matches: 5. Germline V gives CDR1 SGHRS, CDR2 YFSETQ. CDR3 amino acids: CASSPGLAGGPETQYF. The DNA of the CDR3 is TGCGCCAGCAGCCCGGGACTAGCGGGGGGGCCTGAGACCCAGTACTTC.

The rearrangement links TRBV7-2 to TRBJ1-5; 9 nucleotides line up with TRBD1. V shed 5 bases, J shed 1 base, and the junction held 3 bases outside the gene matches. The V gene's germline CDR1 is SGHTA and CDR2 FQGNSA. The CDR3 is made up of 15 amino acids. The CDR3 region is CASSPDRGSNQPQHF. The CDR3 DNA reads TGTGCCAGCAGCCCTGACAGGGGGAGCAATCAGCCCCAGCATTTT.